The sequence of this TCR beta chain was determined in a study of T cells after posttransplantation cyclophosphamide. Repertoires were generated with immunoSEQ multiplex PCR, while TCRdb's copy carries only in-frame clones and drops some. The sample shows 66,000 or so clones, approximately 92% of them seen only once. The V gene lost 3 bases and the J gene lost 0 bases, with 9 bases spanning the gap. Germline assignment: CDR1 SGHNT and CDR2 YYREEE (reference sequence). There are 14 residues in the CDR3. What was sequenced was PBMCs. This sequence was found in a woman in her 30s in good health and a related stem cell transplant donor. The chain has TRBV5-4 and TRBJ1-2; a weak D match, TRBD1 (5 bases). The CDR3 coding sequence is TGTGCCAGCAGCTCCGGGGGTACTAACTATGGCTACACCTTC. It specifies CASSSGGTNYGYTF.